Listed below are T cell receptor beta chains from one sample, sequenced in a study of blood T cells in healthy people across ages. TCRdb passed the 5' RACE reads through MiXCR, listing each CDR3 protein once. Of a few hundred thousand distinct CDR3 sequences detected, 25% to 30% appear once; the ten largest clones hold roughly 20%. Sequenced: blood. The receptors shown here come from a woman aged 70-85 years in good health. CDR3s include the opening cysteine and the closing phenylalanine or tryptophan. A D gene is named only where the DNA matches it firmly. Size tells how often a clone was seen (once, few, many) or the class of an expanded clone, and some rows leave it out.

V gene	J gene	D gene	clone size	CDR3 protein	CDR3 DNA
TRBV7-9	TRBJ2-5	TRBD2	NA	CASSLTLAGGLRKETQYF	TGTGCCAGCAGCTTAACCCTAGCGGGGGGCCTTCGGAAAGAGACCCAGTACTTC
TRBV5-6	TRBJ2-1	NA	few	CASSFRRANEQFF	TGTGCCAGCAGCTTTCGCAGGGCCAATGAGCAGTTCTTC
TRBV20-1	TRBJ2-1	TRBD2	NA	CSARTSSGGDNEQFF	TGCAGTGCTAGAACCTCTAGCGGGGGTGACAATGAGCAGTTCTTC
TRBV5-6	TRBJ2-7	NA	NA	CASSELTGHRAYEQYF	TGTGCCAGCAGCGAACTAACGGGACACAGAGCCTACGAGCAGTACTTC
TRBV20-1	TRBJ2-5	NA	few	CSARGKPGAGAKETQYF	TGCAGTGCTAGAGGGAAACCGGGGGCAGGGGCAAAAGAGACCCAGTACTTC
TRBV9	TRBJ2-4	NA	NA	CASSAPAGRGAKNIQYF	TGTGCCAGCAGCGCCCCAGCAGGTCGTGGGGCCAAAAACATTCAGTACTTC
TRBV4-1	TRBJ2-3	TRBD1	NA	CASGGQAIPADTQYF	TGCGCCAGCGGCGGACAGGCCATACCCGCAGATACGCAGTATTTT
TRBV6-1	TRBJ2-1	NA	few	CASSEIAIPEQFF	TGTGCCAGCAGTGAAATCGCTATACCCGAGCAGTTCTTC
TRBV10-3	TRBJ2-5	NA	few	CAISGRQEETQYF	TGTGCCATCAGTGGGAGACAGGAAGAGACCCAGTACTTC
TRBV4-2	TRBJ1-3	NA	NA	CASSQGVAGNTIYF	TGTGCCAGCAGCCAGGGGGTCGCTGGAAACACCATATATTTT
TRBV4-3	TRBJ1-3	TRBD1	few	CASSQEARGRNTIYF	TGCGCCAGCAGCCAAGAGGCCAGGGGGCGGAACACCATATATTTT
TRBV7-2	TRBJ2-3	NA	few	CASTIGVIRTDTQYF	TGTGCCAGCACCATTGGGGTAATTCGCACAGATACGCAGTATTTT
TRBV3-1	TRBJ1-6	NA	few	CASSITGTLSPLHF	TGTGCCAGCAGCATAACCGGGACACTATCACCCCTCCACTTT
TRBV5-6	TRBJ1-2	TRBD1	few	CASSLEGADNYGYTF	TGTGCCAGCAGCTTGGAGGGGGCTGATAACTATGGCTACACCTTC
TRBV5-1	TRBJ2-3	NA	few	CASSLGRLRDTQYF	TGCGCCAGCAGCTTGGGACGGCTCAGGGATACGCAGTATTTT